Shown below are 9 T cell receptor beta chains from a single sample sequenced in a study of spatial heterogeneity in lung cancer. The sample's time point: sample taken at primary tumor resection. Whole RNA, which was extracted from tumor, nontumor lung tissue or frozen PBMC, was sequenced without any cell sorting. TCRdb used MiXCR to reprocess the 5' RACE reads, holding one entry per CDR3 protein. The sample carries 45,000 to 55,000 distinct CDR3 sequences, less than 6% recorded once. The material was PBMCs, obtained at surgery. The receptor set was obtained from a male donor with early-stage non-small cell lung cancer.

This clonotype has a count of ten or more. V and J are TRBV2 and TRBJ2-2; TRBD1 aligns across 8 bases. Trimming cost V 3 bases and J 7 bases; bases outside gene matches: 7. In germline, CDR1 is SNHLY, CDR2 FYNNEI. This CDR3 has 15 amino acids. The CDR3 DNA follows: TGTGCCAGCAGTGAGCTCAGGGGGCGAAGCGGGGAGCTGTTTTTT. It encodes CASSELRGRSGELFF.

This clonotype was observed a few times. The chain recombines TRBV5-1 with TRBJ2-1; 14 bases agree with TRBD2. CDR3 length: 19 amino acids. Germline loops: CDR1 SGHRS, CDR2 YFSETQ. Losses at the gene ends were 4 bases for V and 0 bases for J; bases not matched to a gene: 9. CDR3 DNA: TGCGCCAGCAGCCCCCGACTAGCGGGAGGGCCGAGCTCCTACAATGAGCAGTTCTTC. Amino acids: CASSPRLAGGPSSYNEQFF.

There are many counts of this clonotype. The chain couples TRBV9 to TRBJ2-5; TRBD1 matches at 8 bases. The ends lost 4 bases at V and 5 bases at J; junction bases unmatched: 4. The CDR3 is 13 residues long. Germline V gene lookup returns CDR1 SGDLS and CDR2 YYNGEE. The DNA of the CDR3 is TGTGCCAGCAGCCCCAACAGGGGGGAGACCCAGTACTTC. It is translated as CASSPNRGETQYF.

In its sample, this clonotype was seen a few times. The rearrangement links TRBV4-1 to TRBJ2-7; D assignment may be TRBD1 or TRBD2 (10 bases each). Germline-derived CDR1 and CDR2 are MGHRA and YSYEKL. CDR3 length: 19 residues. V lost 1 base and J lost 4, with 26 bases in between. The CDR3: CASSQVGTGASGSLYEQYF. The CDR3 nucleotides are TGCGCCAGCAGCCAAGTCGGGACAGGGGCTAGCGGGAGTCTTTACGAGCAGTACTTC.

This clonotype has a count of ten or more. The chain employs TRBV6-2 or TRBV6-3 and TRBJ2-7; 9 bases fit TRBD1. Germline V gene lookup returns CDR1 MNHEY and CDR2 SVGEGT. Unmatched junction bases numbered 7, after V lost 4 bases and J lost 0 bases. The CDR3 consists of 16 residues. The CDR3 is CASSSPGQGVSYEQYF. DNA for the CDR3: TGTGCCAGCAGTTCGCCGGGACAGGGAGTCTCCTACGAGCAGTACTTC.

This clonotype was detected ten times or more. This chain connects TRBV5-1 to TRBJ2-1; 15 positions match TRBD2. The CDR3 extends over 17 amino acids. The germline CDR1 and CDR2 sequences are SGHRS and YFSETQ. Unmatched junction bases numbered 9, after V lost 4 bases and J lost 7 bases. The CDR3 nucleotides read TGCGCCAGCAGCGTCGGACTAGCGGGAGGGAGGAGGAATGAGCAGTTCTTC. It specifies CASSVGLAGGRRNEQFF.

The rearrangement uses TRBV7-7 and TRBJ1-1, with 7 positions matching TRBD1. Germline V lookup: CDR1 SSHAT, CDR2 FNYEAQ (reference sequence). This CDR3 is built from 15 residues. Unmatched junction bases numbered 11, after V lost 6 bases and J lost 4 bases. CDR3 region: CASSHSTGDGTEAFF. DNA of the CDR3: TGTGCCAGCAGTCATAGTACAGGGGACGGCACTGAAGCTTTCTTT.

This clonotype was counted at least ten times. The CDR3 DNA sequence: TGTGCCAGTAGTATCCCAGGGAGGGCCAACTATGGCTACACCTTC. It is translated as CASSIPGRANYGYTF. The rearrangement joins TRBV19 to TRBJ1-2, with TRBD1 as a possible D gene (5 bases). Trimming left V 3 bases short and J 2 bases short, with 13 bases between. CDR1 is LNHDA, CDR2 SQIVND, per germline (reference sequence). This CDR3 spans 15 amino acids.

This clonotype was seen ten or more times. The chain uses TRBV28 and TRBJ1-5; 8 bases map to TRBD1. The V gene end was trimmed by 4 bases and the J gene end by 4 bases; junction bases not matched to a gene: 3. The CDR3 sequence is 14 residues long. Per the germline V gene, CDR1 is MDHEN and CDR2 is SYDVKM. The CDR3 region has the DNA TGTGCCAGCAGTTGGACAGGGAATAATCAGCCCCAGCATTTT. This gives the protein CASSWTGNNQPQHF.